This T cell receptor (beta chain) derives from a study of T-cell memory formation after mild COVID-19. Each CDR3 protein gets one entry after TCRdb re-called the 5' RACE reads with MiXCR. The sample carries some 600,000 distinct CDR3 sequences, around a sixth recorded once. The CDR3 is made up of 17 amino acids. The V gene's germline CDR1 is SGHVS and CDR2 FQNEAQ. V dropped 4 bases and J dropped 4; count of bases not matched to a gene: 11. Sequenced: PBMCs or a T cell subset sorted from them (not recorded which). The TCR originated in an adult woman who had mild COVID-19 (a few samples of this study predate the infection). Cell type and time point are not known. The V gene is TRBV7-8, the J gene TRBJ2-3, with 10 bases identical to TRBD2. The CDR3 here is CASSSGQAGGQPDTQYF. The DNA for the CDR3 is TGTGCCAGCAGCTCGGGCCAAGCGGGAGGGCAACCAGATACGCAGTATTTT. The complete variable domain, with remaining parts taken from reference TRBV7-8 and TRBJ2-3, reads GAGVSQSPRYKVAKRGQDVALRCDPISGHVSLFWYQQALGQGPEFLTYFQNEAQLDKSGLPSDRFFAERPEGSVSTLKIQRTQQEDSAVYLCASSSGQAGGQPDTQYFGPGTRLTVL.